One and the same sample provided the 6 T cell receptor beta chains below, sequenced in a study of blood T cell repertoires in COVID-19 (dated by TCRdb to about 2020). Library preparation used the immunoSEQ multiplex PCR assay. TCRdb holds this immuneACCESS table with in-frame rearrangements only. Some clones are missing; in checked studies, unresolved V genes explain under half, and the rest has no known cause. The sample data list some 120,000 clones, and around 83% of these were observed just once. The biggest ten clones account for about 16% of the sample. The sequencing input was peripheral blood. These receptors originate from a woman between 45 and 65 years old with acute or convalescent COVID-19.

The chain uses TRBV10-3 and TRBJ2-7, with D possibly matching TRBD2 (6 bases). Looked up from germline, CDR1 is ENHRY and CDR2 is SYGVKD. Trimming took 6 bases from V and 6 from J, leaving 18 bases between them. The CDR3 is 14 residues long. Here the CDR3 reads CAISENWEASEQYF. The CDR3 DNA sequence: TGTGCCATCAGCGAAAATTGGGAGGCCTCCGAGCAGTACTTC.

This chain connects TRBV4-1 to TRBJ2-1; 9 bases fit TRBD2. Germline assignment: CDR1 MGHRA and CDR2 YSYEKL. CDR3 length: 16 amino acids. Losses at the gene ends were 4 bases for V and 10 bases for J; bases not matched to a gene: 14. In DNA, the CDR3 is TGCGCCAGCAGCCGGGCCGGGACTAGCAGTAAAAAGGAGCAGTTCTTC. It translates to CASSRAGTSSKKEQFF.

This clone was seen more than once but under ten times. V gene TRBV6-5 combines with J gene TRBJ1-1, with 12 positions matching TRBD1. The germline CDR1 and CDR2 sequences are MNHEY and SVGAGI. This CDR3 is built from 15 residues. V lost 6 bases to trimming and J lost 1 base; unmatched junction nucleotides: 3. The CDR3 coding sequence is TGTGCCAGCAGGGGACAGGGGGCGGGGAACACTGAAGCTTTCTTT. Translated: CASRGQGAGNTEAFF.

The chain links TRBV5-1 to TRBJ2-2; a weak D match, TRBD1 (6 bases). The germline V gene has CDR1 SGHRS and CDR2 YFSETQ. Deletions cut 4 bases from V and 4 bases from J, with 11 bases between. The length of the CDR3 is 14 residues. CDR3 sequence (DNA): TGCGCCAGCAGCACAAGACAGGCCACCGGGGAGCTGTTTTTT. This sequence encodes CASSTRQATGELFF.

The chain couples TRBV2 to TRBJ1-1; TRBD1 agrees at 7 bases. V shed 5 bases, J shed 5 bases, and the junction held 5 bases outside the gene matches. Germline V gene sequence: CDR1 SNHLY, CDR2 FYNNEI. This CDR3 is built from 13 residues. CDR3 in amino acids: CASSLDRETEAFF. CDR3 DNA sequence: TGTGCCAGCAGTTTAGACAGGGAGACTGAAGCTTTCTTT.

The chain recombines TRBV13 with TRBJ1-2, with no clear D. V was pared by 4 bases and J by 12 bases, with 24 bases between. Looked up from germline, CDR1 is PRHDT and CDR2 is FYEKMQ (reference sequence). The length of the CDR3 is 15 residues. The CDR3 reads CASSSPHDKPLLNTF. The CDR3 region has the DNA TGTGCCAGCAGCTCCCCCCACGACAAACCTCTGTTGAACACCTTC.